This is a list of T cell receptor beta chains from one sample in a study of blood T cell repertoires in COVID-19. The data were produced by immunoSEQ multiplex PCR, yet TCRdb's version contains in-frame clones alone and is incomplete. This repertoire shows 100,000 to 150,000 clones, 90% to 95% found once; its top ten account for roughly 2.1%. The material sequenced was peripheral blood. Every receptor here comes from a man in his fifties with COVID-19, enrolled during active disease. The CDR3 runs from the conserved cysteine through the conserved F or W. Fields, in order: J gene, D gene, V gene, clone size, CDR3 protein, CDR3 DNA. D genes are given only for firm matches. Not every row has a clone size; where given, it reads once, few, many or a size class.

J gene: TRBJ2-2; D gene: TRBD2; V gene: TRBV6-6; clone size: -; CDR3 protein: CASSPFGPSGVLNTGELFF; CDR3 DNA: TGTGCCAGCAGTCCCTTCGGTCCTAGCGGGGTCCTGAACACCGGGGAGCTGTTTTTT
J gene: TRBJ1-2; D gene: -; V gene: TRBV5-6; clone size: -; CDR3 protein: CASSPGTVGGYTF; CDR3 DNA: TGTGCCAGCAGCCCAGGGACTGTCGGTGGCTACACCTTC
J gene: TRBJ2-3; D gene: TRBD2; V gene: TRBV5-1; clone size: -; CDR3 protein: CASSLAGGRDTQYF; CDR3 DNA: TGCGCCAGCAGCCTAGCGGGAGGGAGGGATACGCAGTATTTT
J gene: TRBJ2-3; D gene: -; V gene: TRBV20-1; clone size: once; CDR3 protein: CSASRTDTQYF; CDR3 DNA: TGCAGTGCTAGCCGTACAGATACGCAGTATTTT
J gene: TRBJ2-7; D gene: TRBD1; V gene: TRBV19; clone size: -; CDR3 protein: CASRDRESEQYF; CDR3 DNA: TGTGCCAGCCGGGACAGGGAATCCGAGCAGTACTTC
J gene: TRBJ1-2; D gene: TRBD1; V gene: TRBV10-3; clone size: -; CDR3 protein: CATRDSSNYGYTF; CDR3 DNA: TGTGCCACCAGGGACAGCTCTAACTATGGCTACACCTTC
J gene: TRBJ2-7; D gene: TRBD2; V gene: TRBV3-1/TRBV3-2; clone size: -; CDR3 protein: CASRHKEAGGPPYEQYF; CDR3 DNA: TGTGCCAGCAGACATAAAGAGGCGGGAGGGCCTCCCTACGAGCAGTACTTC
J gene: TRBJ1-1; D gene: -; V gene: TRBV7-9; clone size: -; CDR3 protein: CASSLGGHGEAFF; CDR3 DNA: TGTGCCAGCAGCTTAGGAGGGCATGGTGAAGCTTTCTTT
J gene: TRBJ2-2; D gene: TRBD2; V gene: TRBV19; clone size: once; CDR3 protein: CASKQRGGSNTGELFF; CDR3 DNA: TGTGCCAGTAAACAGCGGGGGGGATCGAACACCGGGGAGCTGTTTTTT
J gene: TRBJ1-1; D gene: TRBD1; V gene: TRBV6-5; clone size: -; CDR3 protein: CASSRDRGTEAFF; CDR3 DNA: TGTGCCAGCAGCCGGGACAGAGGCACTGAAGCTTTCTTT
J gene: TRBJ1-3; D gene: TRBD1; V gene: TRBV28; clone size: -; CDR3 protein: CASNRGSSGGNTIYF; CDR3 DNA: TGTGCCAGTAACAGGGGAAGCTCTGGGGGAAACACCATATATTTT